Only a few counts were recorded for the clone carrying this TCR beta chain. One entry per CDR3 protein results from TCRdb running MiXCR on the 5' RACE reads. The table records hundreds of thousands of distinct CDR3 sequences, around 19% of them present only once. Trimming left V 10 bases short and J 4 bases short, with 19 bases between. CDR1 and CDR2 (germline): MNHEY, SVGAGI. The CDR3 has 14 amino acids. The sample comes from a study of T cells after yellow fever vaccination. This TCR derives from a man in his late teens or twenties who received the YFV17D yellow fever vaccine. The specimen comprised PBMCs, sampled before the yellow fever booster vaccination. V usage is TRBV6-5 and J usage is TRBJ1-1; no clear D. CDR3 bases: TGTGCCACCGAAAGGAGGGAGGGTAGCACTGAAGCTTTCTTT. Its translation is CATERREGSTEAFF.